These 21 T cell receptor beta chains came from one sample sequenced in a study of cytomegalovirus exposure and HLA in healthy donors. The PCR was carried out with 60 Vbeta primers and 13 Jbeta primers. The data were produced by immunoSEQ multiplex PCR, yet TCRdb's version contains in-frame clones alone and is incomplete. The table has about 40,000 clones, 45% to 65% seen once. The specimen was PBMCs. The source of these receptors is a human donor in good health.

J is TRBJ2-5 and V is TRBV6-5, with 7 bases aligning to TRBD1. The ends lost 6 bases at V and 4 bases at J; junction bases unmatched: 2. CDR1 is MNHEY and CDR2 is SVGAGI in the germline V gene. The CDR3 is 12 residues long. CDR3 sequence: CASRDRAETQYF. CDR3 DNA: TGTGCCAGCAGAGACAGGGCAGAGACCCAGTACTTC.

This chain uses TRBV5-5 with TRBJ1-5; D ambiguous. Germline CDR1 reads SGHKS; CDR2 reads YYEKEE (reference sequence). Trimming took 4 bases from V and 0 from J, leaving 14 bases between them. This CDR3 region has 16 residues. The CDR3 sequence is CASSLGPGNSNQPQHF. The CDR3, as DNA: TGTGCCAGCAGCCTCGGTCCGGGGAATAGCAATCAGCCCCAGCATTTT.

V usage is TRBV6-4 and J usage is TRBJ2-5; 10 nucleotides align to TRBD2. The ends lost 4 bases at V and 5 bases at J; junction bases unmatched: 19. The CDR3 is 19 residues long. Looked up from germline, CDR1 is MRHNA and CDR2 is SNTAGT. CDR3 protein: CASSGVARGAGGPGETQYF. CDR3 DNA: TGTGCCAGCAGTGGAGTGGCCCGTGGAGCGGGGGGGCCGGGGGAGACCCAGTACTTC.

The chain uses TRBV21-1 and TRBJ2-5; whether TRBD2, the table's D call, matches the DNA was not checked. TRBV21-1 counts as a pseudogene. This CDR3 comprises 16 residues. CDR3 sequence reads: CASSKEGGAPQETQYF. CDR3 nucleotide sequence: TGTGCCAGCAGCAAAGAAGGGGGGGCTCCACAAGAGACCCAGTACTTC.

V and J are TRBV9 and TRBJ2-3; TRBD2 aligns across 11 bases. This CDR3 has 19 amino acids. The V gene end was trimmed by 0 bases and the J gene end by 0 bases; junction bases not matched to a gene: 9. Germline values: CDR1 SGDLS, CDR2 YYNGEE. The CDR3 sequence is CASSVDTRASGGSTDTQYF. The CDR3 region has the DNA TGTGCCAGCAGCGTAGATACTCGGGCTAGCGGGGGGAGCACAGATACGCAGTATTTT.

The V and J genes are TRBV2 and TRBJ2-7, with TRBD2 matching 10 bases. Germline V CDR1 and CDR2: SNHLY, FYNNEI. V was clipped by 6 bases and J by 1 base; unmatched bases: 6. The CDR3 covers 15 residues. The CDR3 bases are TGTGCCAGCAGACCTCCTAGCGGGAGTTCCTACGAGCAGTACTTC. This codes for CASRPPSGSSYEQYF.

This clone has only a few counts. The chain's CDR3 is CASRRRTPSEQYF. CDR3 coding DNA: TGTGCCAGTCGTCGGAGGACCCCCAGCGAGCAGTACTTC. The chain has TRBV28 and TRBJ2-7; TRBD2 might be the D (5 bases). Trimming left V 9 bases short and J 6 bases short, with 18 bases between. Germline CDR1 MDHEN, CDR2 SYDVKM. The CDR3 consists of 13 residues.

The chain is built from TRBV2 and TRBJ1-5; D ambiguous. The CDR3 length is 13 residues. CDR1 and CDR2 (germline): SNHLY, FYNNEI. V lost 4 bases and J lost 7, with 11 bases in between. In DNA, the CDR3 is TGTGCCAGCAGTGTTGAGGCTAGGCAGCCCCAGCATTTT. Translation: CASSVEARQPQHF.

The chain recombines TRBV7-2 with TRBJ1-5; D possibly corresponds to TRBD1 (5 bases). V dropped 0 bases and J dropped 6 bases, with 15 bases sitting between them. The CDR3 covers 16 residues. Germline-derived CDR1 and CDR2 are SGHTA and FQGNSA. DNA for the CDR3: TGTGCCAGCAGCTTAGCGGGCGGGGGGGGTTTTCAGCCCCAGCATTTT. Amino acid sequence: CASSLAGGGGFQPQHF. The variable domain in full, completed from reference TRBV7-2 and TRBJ1-5, reads GAGVSQSPSNKVTEKGKDVELRCDPISGHTALYWYRQSLGQGLEFLIYFQGNSAPDKSGLPSDRFSAERTGGSVSTLTIQRTQQEDSAVYLCASSLAGGGGFQPQHFGDGTRLSIL.

Points on this clone: Other DNA sequences from this sample encode an identical CDR3 as well. The V gene is TRBV19, the J gene TRBJ1-1, with TRBD1 matching over 10 bases. The CDR3 sequence is 15 residues long. Trimming removed 10 bases from V and 11 bases from J; junction bases left unmatched: 19. The germline CDR1 and CDR2 sequences are LNHDA and SQIVND (reference sequence). The CDR3 reads CATIDWGQGPSYAFF. CDR3 in DNA: TGTGCCACCATCGACTGGGGACAGGGGCCGTCGTACGCTTTCTTT.

The rearrangement joins TRBV18 to TRBJ2-5; D unresolved. Germline CDR1 is KGHSH and CDR2 is LQKENI. V lost 3 bases, J lost 5 bases, and 19 bases lay in between. This CDR3 comprises 16 residues. This chain's CDR3 is CASSPPEQDLLETQYF. The CDR3 region has the DNA TGTGCCAGCTCACCTCCAGAGCAGGATCTGTTGGAGACCCAGTACTTC.

The rearrangement links TRBV19 to TRBJ2-1; D is perhaps TRBD1 (5 bases). Trimming pared 5 bases from V and 4 bases from J, leaving 15 bases between. Germline lookup yields CDR1 LNHDA and CDR2 SQIVND (reference sequence). The CDR3 is made up of 15 amino acids. In nucleotides, the CDR3 is TGTGCCAGTAGTCCCCCACCCCCAGGGTACAATGAGCAGTTCTTC. Protein product: CASSPPPPGYNEQFF.

The chain uses TRBV15 and TRBJ1-1, with 7 bases that match TRBD1. In germline, CDR1 is LNHNV, CDR2 YYDKDF (reference sequence). V dropped 6 bases and J dropped 0; count of bases not matched to a gene: 7. CDR3 length equals 15 residues. CDR3 amino acids: CATRNPGGLNTEAFF. The CDR3, as DNA: TGTGCCACCAGGAATCCAGGGGGATTGAACACTGAAGCTTTCTTT.

This clone has just a few counts. The CDR3 sequence: CASSLDRGRRYGYTF. CDR3 bases: TGTGCCAGCAGTTTAGACAGGGGGCGTCGGTATGGCTACACCTTC. The V and J genes are TRBV27 and TRBJ1-2, with 10 nucleotides matching TRBD1. The V and J ends lost 2 bases and 5 bases, in that order; junction bases with no gene match: 5. The CDR3 consists of 15 residues. Germline CDR1 is MNHEY and CDR2 is SMNVEV (reference sequence).

The chain has TRBV11-1 and TRBJ1-2; no reliable D call. Germline V gives CDR1 SGHAT, CDR2 FQDESV (reference sequence). The CDR3 has 13 residues. The germline V and J ends were trimmed by 1 base and 2 bases, with 5 bases remaining between them. The CDR3: CASSLGGNYGYTF. The CDR3 DNA is TGTGCCAGCAGCTTAGGCGGGAACTATGGCTACACCTTC.

Turning to this clone: At one boundary the junction diverges from the germline segment, which might be a read error. The chain joins TRBV6-6 to TRBJ1-1; no definite D call. Germline V CDR1 and CDR2: MNHNY, SVGAGI (reference sequence). CDR3 length equals 13 residues. CDR3 DNA: TGTGCCATCAGTCGACTAGAGAACACTGAAGCTTTCTTT. This encodes CAISRLENTEAFF.

J is TRBJ2-2 and V is TRBV5-5; D gene unclear. V was cut by 0 bases and J by 0 bases, with 6 bases left in between. The length of the CDR3 is 15 residues. Germline assignment: CDR1 SGHKS and CDR2 YYEKEE (reference sequence). The CDR3 DNA sequence: TGTGCCAGCAGCTTGGCCCCAGCGAACACCGGGGAGCTGTTTTTT. Translated: CASSLAPANTGELFF.

The gene calls are TRBV5-4 and TRBJ1-4; 7 bases are shared with TRBD1. Trimming removed 4 bases from V and 4 bases from J; junction bases left unmatched: 4. Looked up from germline, CDR1 is SGHNT and CDR2 is YYREEE (reference sequence). The CDR3 is made up of 14 amino acids. In DNA form, the CDR3 reads TGTGCCAGCAGCCAGGGACAGTTTAATGAAAAACTGTTTTTT. It yields the protein CASSQGQFNEKLFF.

This chain uses TRBV4-3 with TRBJ2-3, with 9 nucleotides matching TRBD2. Germline values: CDR1 LGHNA, CDR2 YSLEER. The CDR3 length is 18 residues. Trimming at V came to 0 bases and at J to 2 bases, leaving 9 bases not matched to a gene. CDR3 nucleotide sequence: TGCGCCAGCAGCCAAGACGGAGCGGGGGGACTTTCCACAGATACGCAGTATTTT. Translated: CASSQDGAGGLSTDTQYF.

The chain has TRBV9 and TRBJ2-3, with D hard to call. V shed 4 bases and J shed 2 bases, with 8 bases lying between them. The length of the CDR3 is 13 residues. The germline V gene has CDR1 SGDLS and CDR2 YYNGEE. The CDR3 reads CASSISLTDTQYF. CDR3 DNA sequence: TGTGCCAGCAGCATCTCACTCACAGATACGCAGTATTTT. Full variable domain (missing parts from reference TRBV9 and TRBJ2-3): DSGVTQTPKHLITATGQRVTLRCSPRSGDLSVYWYQQSLDQGLQFLIQYYNGEERAKGNILERFSAQQFPDLHSELNLSSLELGDSALYFCASSISLTDTQYFGPGTRLTVL.

Points on this clone: Other DNA sequences from this sample encode an identical CDR3 as well. The gene calls are TRBV15 and TRBJ1-2; D not certain. The germline gives CDR1 LNHNV, CDR2 YYDKDF (reference sequence). This CDR3 has 15 residues. The ends were cut back, 5 bases at V and 2 bases at J, with 15 bases in the middle. The CDR3 coding sequence is TGTGCCACCAGCCCCCGGACGGGATTAAACTATGGCTACACCTTC. Translated: CATSPRTGLNYGYTF.